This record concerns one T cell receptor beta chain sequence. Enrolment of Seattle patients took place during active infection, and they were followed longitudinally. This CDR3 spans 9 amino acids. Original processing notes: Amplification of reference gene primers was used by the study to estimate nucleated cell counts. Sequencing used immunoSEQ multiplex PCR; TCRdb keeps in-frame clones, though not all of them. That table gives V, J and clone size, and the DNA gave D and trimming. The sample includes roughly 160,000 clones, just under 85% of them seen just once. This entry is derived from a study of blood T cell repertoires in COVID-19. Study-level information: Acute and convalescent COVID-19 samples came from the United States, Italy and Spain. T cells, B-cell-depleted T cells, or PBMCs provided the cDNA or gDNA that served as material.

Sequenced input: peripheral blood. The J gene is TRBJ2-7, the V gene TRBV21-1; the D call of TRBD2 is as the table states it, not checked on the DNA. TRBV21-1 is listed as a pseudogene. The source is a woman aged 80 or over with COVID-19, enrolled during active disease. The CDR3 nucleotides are TGTGCTTGTAGCCCCGAGCAGTACTTC. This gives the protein CACSPEQYF.